What follows is one T cell receptor beta chain and its context. Only in-frame clones appear in the TCRdb table, and some are missing; sequencing was by immunoSEQ multiplex PCR. The sample yields some 46,000 clones, 75% to 90% seen once. CDR1 GTSNPN and CDR2 SVGIG come from the germline V gene (reference sequence). With 2 bases removed from V and 7 bases from J, the gap between germline ends came to 12 bases. The CDR3 is made up of 13 amino acids. This sample is part of a study of blood T cell repertoires in COVID-19. Across the whole study: Acute and convalescent COVID-19 specimens originated in the United States, Italy and Spain.

This chain connects TRBV30 to TRBJ1-5, with a weak D call TRBD1 (6 bases). The specimen sequenced was peripheral blood. This clonotype was sampled from a man between 60 and 70 years old with active COVID-19. The CDR3 loop reads CAWSLQGKQPQHF. CDR3 in DNA: TGTGCCTGGAGTTTGCAGGGGAAACAGCCCCAGCATTTT.